Listed below are T cell receptor beta chains from one sample, sequenced in a study of blood T cell repertoires in COVID-19. Profiling relied on immunoSEQ multiplex PCR, and the TCRdb table lists in-frame clones only, not all of them. This sample has under 75,000 clones, with around 91% found just once. Sequencing was performed on peripheral blood. All receptors come from a man over 45 with acute or convalescent COVID-19. Both conserved end residues are part of each CDR3. The D gene is left open where the match is weak. Rows may omit the clone size; those that give it use once, few, many or a size class.

>TRBV5-1|.|.|TRBJ2-1
TGCGCCAGCAGCCACGACAGGTCTCGGAATGAGCAGTTCTTC
CASSHDRSRNEQFF
>TRBV11-2|.|.|TRBJ1-2
TGTGCCAGCAGCTTACGTACCAGTGGCTACACCTTC
CASSLRTSGYTF
>TRBV7-9|.|.|TRBJ1-4
TGTGCCAGCAGCTTGGGGGACTTGAGAAAACTGTTTTTT
CASSLGDLRKLFF
>TRBV28|TRBD1|.|TRBJ2-1
TGTGCCAGCAGTAACTGGGGACAGGGGAACAATGAGCAGTTCTTC
CASSNWGQGNNEQFF
>TRBV19|.|once|TRBJ1-5
TGTGCCAGTGGGGGGGGGAAGCCCCCTCAGCCCCAGCATTTT
CASGGGKPPQPQHF
>TRBV4-3|TRBD2|.|TRBJ2-1
TGCGCCAGCAGCCAAGATGCGGCGGGAGAGGGCAATGAGCAGTTCTTC
CASSQDAAGEGNEQFF
>TRBV7-9|TRBD1|.|TRBJ1-3
TGTGCCAGCAGCTTTCCAGGGGGAACTGGAAACACCATATATTTT
CASSFPGGTGNTIYF
>TRBV28|TRBD2|.|TRBJ2-4
TGTGCCAGCAGTTTCGTAGCGGGTCTAGCCCCAGTCAAAAACATTCAGTACTTC
CASSFVAGLAPVKNIQYF
>TRBV6-2/TRBV6-3|.|once|TRBJ1-2
TGTGCCAGCAGTTACTCGACAGCCGCTTATAACTATGGCTACACCTTC
CASSYSTAAYNYGYTF
>TRBV4-3|TRBD2|.|TRBJ2-7
TGCGCCAGCAGCCAACAGCAACTAGCGGGAGGGCCCCACGAGCAGTACTTC
CASSQQQLAGGPHEQYF
>TRBV6-6|.|.|TRBJ1-1
TGTGCCAGCAGTTACTCCCGACAGGCTGAAGCTTTCTTT
CASSYSRQAEAFF
>TRBV4-3|.|.|TRBJ2-5
TGCGCCAGCAGCCAAGGCCACTCGAGCAAGGAGACCCAGTACTTC
CASSQGHSSKETQYF
>TRBV9|TRBD2|.|TRBJ2-7
TGTGCCAGCAGCGTAGGTATAGCGGGAGCGGGGGAGCAGTACTTC
CASSVGIAGAGEQYF
>TRBV28|.|.|TRBJ1-1
TGTGCCAGCAGGTCAAGCCAGGGTGACACTGAAGCTTTCTTT
CASRSSQGDTEAFF
>TRBV7-9|.|.|TRBJ2-7
TGTGCCAGCAGCCCTGCCCGGATGGACTCCGAGCAGTACTTC
CASSPARMDSEQYF
>TRBV6-5|TRBD1|once|TRBJ1-5
TGTGCCAGCAGCTTGACAGGGTCCAGCAATCAGCCCCAGCATTTT
CASSLTGSSNQPQHF
>TRBV28|TRBD2|once|TRBJ2-7
TGTGCCAGCAGTTTAGGGAGGGAGCCCGATCAGTACTTC
CASSLGREPDQYF
>TRBV5-1|.|.|TRBJ1-1
TGCGCCAGCAGCCAAATTTCAGGGGAGAACACTGAAGCTTTCTTT
CASSQISGENTEAFF
>TRBV5-8|.|.|TRBJ1-5
TGTGCCAGCAGCTTGGATTGGGGGCGTCGGGGTCAGCCCCAGCATTTT
CASSLDWGRRGQPQHF
>TRBV4-1|TRBD1|.|TRBJ1-5
TGCGCCAGCAGCCAAGGGACAGGGGAACTCAATCAGCCCCAGCATTTT
CASSQGTGELNQPQHF
>TRBV11-2|.|.|TRBJ1-5
TGTGCCAGCAGCTTAGATGGCGGTAGCAATCAGCCCCAGCATTTT
CASSLDGGSNQPQHF
>TRBV24-1|.|.|TRBJ2-7
TGTGCCACCACGGACTGCTACGAGCAGTACTTC
CATTDCYEQYF
>TRBV9|.|.|TRBJ1-2
TGTGCCAGCAGCGTTGATCAGGGGCTTGGCTACACCTTC
CASSVDQGLGYTF
>TRBV27|.|.|TRBJ2-3
TGTGCCAGCAGCCCGACAGACACAGATACGCAGTATTTT
CASSPTDTDTQYF
>TRBV5-1|.|.|TRBJ2-7
TGCGCCAGCAGCCCAGAGGACCTCCCGACGGGGGAGCAGTACTTC
CASSPEDLPTGEQYF
>TRBV11-1|TRBD2|.|TRBJ2-7
TGTGCCAGCAGCTTCGTTCTAGCGGGAGCGAACGAGCAGTACTTC
CASSFVLAGANEQYF
>TRBV28|.|.|TRBJ1-2
TGTGCCAGCAGTTCCGAGGGAGCGAACTATGGCTACACCTTC
CASSSEGANYGYTF
>TRBV28|.|few|TRBJ2-7
TGTGCCAGCAGCAGGTACGAGCAGTACTTC
CASSRYEQYF
>TRBV30|.|.|TRBJ1-2
TGTGCCTGGAGTGTATTTGGGGGCCGAGGCTACACCTTC
CAWSVFGGRGYTF
>TRBV27|.|.|TRBJ2-1
TGTGCCAGCAGTTTAGGGGCGGATTTGACCTACAATGAGCAGTTCTTC
CASSLGADLTYNEQFF
>TRBV14|TRBD2|few|TRBJ2-1
TGTGCCAGCAGCCTGAACTCCGGACTAGCGGAATACAATGAGCAGTTCTTC
CASSLNSGLAEYNEQFF
>TRBV28|.|.|TRBJ2-7
TGTGCCAGCAGTCGGGACACCTCCTACGAGCAGTACTTC
CASSRDTSYEQYF
>TRBV27|.|.|TRBJ1-5
TGTGCCAGCAGTTTGGAGGGGATCGGCAATCAGCCCCAGCATTTT
CASSLEGIGNQPQHF
>TRBV27|.|few|TRBJ1-3
TGTGCCAGCAGTACCCTCGGGAGCTCTGGAAACACCATATATTTT
CASSTLGSSGNTIYF
>TRBV11-3|TRBD1|.|TRBJ1-1
TGTGCCAGCAGGGGGACAGGCGTTGAAGCTTTCTTT
CASRGTGVEAFF
>TRBV10-1|TRBD1|.|TRBJ1-4
TGCGCCAGCAGTGAGATGCGACAGGGTGGGGAAAAACTGTTTTTT
CASSEMRQGGEKLFF
>TRBV18|TRBD2|.|TRBJ2-5
TGTGCCAGCTCACCGGGGACTAGCGGGAGTTTAGCCCAGTACTTC
CASSPGTSGSLAQYF
>TRBV7-2|TRBD1|.|TRBJ1-4
TGTGCCAGCAGCCGGGGACAGGGGCCTGAAAAACTGTTTTTT
CASSRGQGPEKLFF
>TRBV5-1|TRBD2|.|TRBJ2-5
TGCGCCAGCAGCTTGATTCCTAGCGGGGAACAAGAGACCCAGTACTTC
CASSLIPSGEQETQYF
>TRBV3-1/TRBV3-2|TRBD1|.|TRBJ1-3
TGTGCCAGCAGCCTTAAAACCCCCTGGACAGGGCCTTACTCTGGAAACACCATATATTTT
CASSLKTPWTGPYSGNTIYF
>TRBV6-5|TRBD1|.|TRBJ1-6
TGTGCCAGCAGTTACACCCCAACAGGGGTAAACTCACCCCTCCACTTT
CASSYTPTGVNSPLHF
>TRBV5-6|.|.|TRBJ1-2
TGTGCCAGCAGCACTTTCGGGGGGGACTATGGCTACACCTTC
CASSTFGGDYGYTF
>TRBV7-9|.|.|TRBJ1-5
TGTGCCAGCAGCCGGGACATTAGCAATCAGCCCCAGCATTTT
CASSRDISNQPQHF
>TRBV5-6|.|.|TRBJ2-4
TGTGCCAGCAGTAACTACAAACTAGCCAAAAACATTCAGTACTTC
CASSNYKLAKNIQYF
>TRBV11-3|.|.|TRBJ1-2
TGTGCCAGCACCCCCCGGCCGCGGGCTCCTTCGCTGCCCGGCTACACCTTC
CASTPRPRAPSLPGYTF
>TRBV19|.|.|TRBJ1-1
TGTGCCAGTAACCAACCCCCCACACAGGAGTGGAACACTGAAGCTTTCTTT
CASNQPPTQEWNTEAFF
>TRBV9|.|.|TRBJ2-1
TGTGCCAGCGCTGGTGGGGGAGGCCATGAGCAGTTCTTC
CASAGGGGHEQFF
>TRBV2|TRBD2|.|TRBJ2-5
TGTGCCAGCAGTGAACCCCTGACTAGCGGGAAAGGAGAGACCCAGTACTTC
CASSEPLTSGKGETQYF
>TRBV3-1/TRBV3-2|.|.|TRBJ1-5
TGTGCCAGCAGCCAAGATACGGGCAGGGGTGGCAATCAGCCCCAGCATTTT
CASSQDTGRGGNQPQHF
>TRBV12-3/TRBV12-4|.|.|TRBJ1-4
TGTGCCAGCAGACCAAGCTCCGAAAAACTGTTTTTT
CASRPSSEKLFF
>TRBV27|.|.|TRBJ1-3
TGTGCCAGCAGTTTCGGGACACCTGGAAACACCATATATTTT
CASSFGTPGNTIYF